Listed here are 16 T cell receptor beta chains from one sample, sequenced in a study of blood T cell repertoires in COVID-19. TCRdb keeps only in-frame clones here, not all; method: immunoSEQ multiplex PCR. This sample has about 110,000 clones, with under 80% found just once. The sequenced sample consisted of peripheral blood. These receptors were taken from a man aged 70 or older with active or convalescent COVID-19.

This chain connects TRBV5-1 to TRBJ1-1; 8 bases are shared with TRBD1. This CDR3 spans 15 amino acids. J was trimmed by 11 bases and V by 1 base; bases with no gene match: 13. CDR1 and CDR2 (germline): SGHRS, YFSETQ. The CDR3 DNA is TGCGCCAGCAGCTTGACCGGGACAGGAGTTGAATGGGCTTTCTTT. It yields the protein CASSLTGTGVEWAFF. Complete variable domain (other parts from reference TRBV5-1 and TRBJ1-1): KAGVTQTPRYLIKTRGQQVTLSCSPISGHRSVSWYQQTPGQGLQFLFEYFSETQRNKGNFPGRFSGRQFSNSRSEMNVSTLELGDSALYLCASSLTGTGVEWAFFGQGTRLTVV.

The rearrangement joins TRBV3-1 (or the pseudogene TRBV3-2) to TRBJ2-5, with 7 nucleotides matching TRBD2. CDR1 is LGHDT and CDR2 is YNNKEL in the germline V gene (reference sequence). V gave up 7 bases and J gave up 0 bases; unmatched junction bases: 2. This CDR3 comprises 13 residues. CDR3 coding DNA: TGTGCCAGCACTCGGGGGGACCAAGAGACCCAGTACTTC. Its translation is CASTRGDQETQYF.

This chain connects TRBV4-1 to TRBJ1-3; no definite D call. The CDR3 is made up of 14 amino acids. Germline V gene data show CDR1 as MGHRA and CDR2 as YSYEKL. V shed 2 bases and J shed 0 bases, with 5 bases lying between them. The CDR3 sequence is CASSQRGSGNTIYF. In DNA form, the CDR3 reads TGCGCCAGCAGCCAACGGGGCTCTGGAAACACCATATATTTT.

The V gene is TRBV6-4, the J gene TRBJ2-3; 8 bases agree with TRBD2. Trimming took 3 bases from V and 4 from J; bases not matched to a gene: 3. Germline V CDR1 and CDR2: MRHNA, SNTAGT. The CDR3 runs 14 residues. This chain's CDR3 is CASSESAGADTQYF. Written as DNA, the CDR3 is TGTGCCAGCAGTGAGTCAGCGGGAGCAGATACGCAGTATTTT.

In this sample, this clone turned up many times. The chain carries TRBV7-3 and TRBJ2-5; no clear D. V lost 2 bases and J lost 4, with 8 bases in between. This CDR3 spans 13 amino acids. Germline assignment: CDR1 SGHTA and CDR2 FQGTGA. The CDR3 nucleotides are TGTGCCAGCAGCTTAGCCGGGTCAGAGACCCAGTACTTC. Amino acid sequence: CASSLAGSETQYF.

This clone is labeled as medium-sized. V gene TRBV29-1 combines with J gene TRBJ2-2; D is unclear. The V gene lost 4 bases and the J gene lost 0 bases, with 12 bases spanning the gap. The germline V gene encodes CDR1 SQVTM and CDR2 ANQGSEA. CDR3 size: 15 residues. As DNA, the CDR3 is TGCAGCGTTGTCTATGAAGCATCGAACACCGGGGAGCTGTTTTTT. The encoded protein is CSVVYEASNTGELFF.

This clone was observed a handful of times. This chain links TRBV5-1 with TRBJ1-5; a weak D match, TRBD1 (6 bases). The CDR3 extends over 15 amino acids. Germline CDR1 SGHRS, CDR2 YFSETQ. The V end was cut by 4 bases, the J end by 6 bases, with 17 bases between. The CDR3 sequence: CASSPYSGEGQPQHF. CDR3 sequence (DNA): TGCGCCAGCAGCCCTTACTCAGGGGAGGGTCAGCCCCAGCATTTT.

This clone has more than one count but fewer than ten. The V call is TRBV5-6, the J call TRBJ1-6, with D possibly being TRBD1 (5 bases). CDR1 is SGHDT, CDR2 YYEEEE, per germline. V shed 0 bases and J shed 10 bases, with 14 bases lying between them. CDR3 size: 15 residues. Here the CDR3 reads CASSLVGREASPLHF. In DNA form, the CDR3 reads TGTGCCAGCAGCTTGGTCGGCAGGGAGGCATCACCCCTCCACTTT.

The chain couples TRBV27 to TRBJ1-1, with 8 bases fitting TRBD1. The CDR3 runs 14 residues. CDR1 and CDR2 from the germline V gene are MNHEY and SMNVEV (reference sequence). The trim removed 8 bases at V and 0 bases at J, leaving 5 bases unmatched. The DNA of the CDR3 is TGTGCCAGCCGCAGGGGGCTAATGAACACTGAAGCTTTCTTT. It specifies CASRRGLMNTEAFF.

The CDR3 DNA is TGCGCCAGCAGCTGGAGGGGAGAGGACACTGAAGCTTTCTTT. Its protein is CASSWRGEDTEAFF. V and J are TRBV5-1 and TRBJ1-1; tentative D call: TRBD1 (5 bases). Germline CDR1 SGHRS, CDR2 YFSETQ. V lost 3 bases and J 3 bases, leaving 12 bases between the germline ends. This CDR3 comprises 14 residues.

The chain uses TRBV6-6 and TRBJ1-4; no definite D call. Per the germline V gene, CDR1 is MNHNY and CDR2 is SVGAGI (reference sequence). The CDR3 has 12 amino acids. Trimming removed 5 bases from V and 6 bases from J, with 7 bases in between. DNA for the CDR3: TGTGCCAGCAGTCCTCGTGATGAAAAACTGTTTTTT. Translated: CASSPRDEKLFF.

This clone was picked up a small number of times. J is TRBJ1-4 and V is TRBV19; D is unclear. Germline V gene lookup returns CDR1 LNHDA and CDR2 SQIVND (reference sequence). V gave up 6 bases and J gave up 8 bases, with 10 bases separating them. The length of the CDR3 is 12 residues. CDR3 DNA sequence: TGTGCCAGTAGCTCCCTTTTCGAAAAACTGTTTTTT. It translates to CASSSLFEKLFF.

The chain uses TRBV13 and TRBJ1-6; TRBD1 is a possible D gene (6 bases). Trimming stripped 4 bases from V and 7 bases from J, with 11 bases between. Per the germline V gene, CDR1 is PRHDT and CDR2 is FYEKMQ (reference sequence). The CDR3 is 14 amino acids. The CDR3 DNA reads TGTGCCAGCAGCTCCGACAGGTTCAATTCACCCCTCCACTTT. Translation: CASSSDRFNSPLHF.

V gene TRBV20-1 combines with J gene TRBJ2-7; D not certain. The V and J ends lost 6 bases and 5 bases respectively, with 11 bases between them. This CDR3 has 11 amino acids. Germline CDR1 and CDR2: DFQATT and SNEGSKA (reference sequence). CDR3 sequence (DNA): TGCAGTGCCAAAGCTGGTAACGAGCAGTACTTC. Encoded protein: CSAKAGNEQYF.

The V gene is TRBV5-8, the J gene TRBJ2-2; 7 bases line up with TRBD2. Germline lookup yields CDR1 SGHTS and CDR2 YDEGEE. The CDR3 extends over 15 amino acids. V shed 4 bases and J 3 bases; nucleotides not matched to a gene: 6. The CDR3 loop reads CASSIRDYYTGELFF. The CDR3, as DNA: TGTGCCAGCAGCATCCGGGACTATTACACCGGGGAGCTGTTTTTT. The whole variable domain, filled in from reference TRBV5-8 and TRBJ2-2, reads EAGVTQSPTHLIKTRGQQATLRCSPISGHTSVYWYQQALGLGLQFLLWYDEGEERNRGNFPPRFSGRQFPNYSSELNVNALELEDSALYLCASSIRDYYTGELFFGEGSRLTVL.

The sample holds many counts of this clone. The chain joins TRBV6-6 to TRBJ1-5, with 10 bases that match TRBD1. Germline CDR1 MNHNY, CDR2 SVGAGI (reference sequence). Germline trimming cut 1 base from V and 6 bases from J; bases unmatched to any gene: 3. The CDR3 is 15 residues long. The CDR3 DNA reads as TGTGCCAGCAGTTACTTGACAGGGGGCTTTCAGCCCCAGCATTTT. Protein product: CASSYLTGGFQPQHF.